This T cell receptor (beta chain) was identified during a study of blood T cell repertoires in COVID-19. The CDR3 length is 13 residues. Trimming cost V 1 base and J 2 bases, with 5 bases left between them. Germline V gene data show CDR1 as SGHRS and CDR2 as YFSETQ. The assay was immunoSEQ multiplex PCR, and TCRdb's table has in-frame clones only and misses some. The profile shows approximately 250,000 clones, about four fifths of them singletons. The receptor was isolated from a man over 45 with acute or convalescent COVID-19. The rearrangement links TRBV5-1 to TRBJ2-3; no firm D call. What was sequenced was peripheral blood. DNA for the CDR3: TGCGCCAGCAGCTTGCAACTCACAGATACGCAGTATTTT. It encodes CASSLQLTDTQYF.